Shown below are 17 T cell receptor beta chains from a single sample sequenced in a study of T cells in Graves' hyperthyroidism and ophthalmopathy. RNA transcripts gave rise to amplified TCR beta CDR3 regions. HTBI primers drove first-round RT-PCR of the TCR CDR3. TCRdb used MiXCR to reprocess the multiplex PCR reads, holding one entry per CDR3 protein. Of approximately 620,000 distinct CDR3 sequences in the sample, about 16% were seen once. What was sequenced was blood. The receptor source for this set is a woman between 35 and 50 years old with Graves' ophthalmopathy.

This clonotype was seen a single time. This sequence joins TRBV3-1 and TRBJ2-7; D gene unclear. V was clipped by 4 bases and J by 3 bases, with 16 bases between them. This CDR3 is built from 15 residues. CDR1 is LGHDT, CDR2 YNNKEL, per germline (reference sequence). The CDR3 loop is CASSPIIGKNYEQYF. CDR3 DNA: TGTGCCAGCAGCCCTATCATTGGGAAAAACTACGAGCAGTACTTC.

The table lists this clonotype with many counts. The CDR3 is CASSPGTSFLNFNEQFF. The CDR3 DNA follows: TGCGCCAGCAGCCCGGGGACTAGTTTTTTAAATTTCAATGAGCAGTTCTTC. This sequence joins TRBV5-1 and TRBJ2-1; 8 bases are a match to TRBD2. Germline V gene lookup returns CDR1 SGHRS and CDR2 YFSETQ. Trimming removed 4 bases from V and 6 bases from J; junction bases left unmatched: 15. This CDR3 is built from 17 residues.

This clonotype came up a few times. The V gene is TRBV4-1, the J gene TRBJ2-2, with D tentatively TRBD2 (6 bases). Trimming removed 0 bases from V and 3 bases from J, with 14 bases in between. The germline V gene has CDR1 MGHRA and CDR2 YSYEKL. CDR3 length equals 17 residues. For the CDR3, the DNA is TGCGCCAGCAGCCAAGATCACGGGGGTGGCCACACCGGGGAGCTGTTTTTT. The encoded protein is CASSQDHGGGHTGELFF.

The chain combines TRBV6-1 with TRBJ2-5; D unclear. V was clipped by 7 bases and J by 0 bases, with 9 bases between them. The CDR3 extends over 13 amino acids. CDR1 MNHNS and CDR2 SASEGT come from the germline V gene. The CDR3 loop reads CASTPGYQETQYF. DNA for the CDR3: TGTGCCAGCACCCCAGGCTACCAAGAGACCCAGTACTTC.

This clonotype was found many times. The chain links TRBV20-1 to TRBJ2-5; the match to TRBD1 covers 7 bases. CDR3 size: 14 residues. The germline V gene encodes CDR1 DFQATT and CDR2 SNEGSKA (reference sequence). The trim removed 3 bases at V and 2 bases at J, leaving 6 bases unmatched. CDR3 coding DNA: TGCAGTGCTAGGACAGGGTTAGGACAAGAGACCCAGTACTTC. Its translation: CSARTGLGQETQYF.

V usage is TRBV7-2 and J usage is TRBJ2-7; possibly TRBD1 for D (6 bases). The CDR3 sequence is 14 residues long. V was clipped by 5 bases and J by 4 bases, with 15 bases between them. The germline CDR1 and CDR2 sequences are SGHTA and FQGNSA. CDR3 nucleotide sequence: TGTGCCAGCAGCCCCGGGACAACACTTTACGAGCAGTACTTC. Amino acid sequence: CASSPGTTLYEQYF.

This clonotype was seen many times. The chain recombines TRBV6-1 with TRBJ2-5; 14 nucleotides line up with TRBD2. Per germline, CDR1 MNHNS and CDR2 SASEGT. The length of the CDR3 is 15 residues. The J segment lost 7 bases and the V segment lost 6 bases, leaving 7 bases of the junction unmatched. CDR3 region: CASRAGTSGRGTQYF. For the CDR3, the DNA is TGTGCCAGCAGGGCGGGGACTAGCGGGAGAGGGACCCAGTACTTC.

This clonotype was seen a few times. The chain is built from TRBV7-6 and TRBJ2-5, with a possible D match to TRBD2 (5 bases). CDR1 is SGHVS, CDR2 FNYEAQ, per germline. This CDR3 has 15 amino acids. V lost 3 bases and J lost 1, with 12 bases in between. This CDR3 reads CASSLNRGPQETQYF. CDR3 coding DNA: TGTGCCAGCAGCTTGAACAGAGGGCCCCAAGAGACCCAGTACTTC.

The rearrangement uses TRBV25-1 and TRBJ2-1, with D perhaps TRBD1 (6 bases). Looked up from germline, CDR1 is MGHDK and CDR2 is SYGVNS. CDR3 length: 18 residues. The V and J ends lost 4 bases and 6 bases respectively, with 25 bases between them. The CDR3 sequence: CASSGHTNRQAVGNEQFF. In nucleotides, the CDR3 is TGTGCCAGCAGTGGCCACACAAATCGACAGGCCGTCGGCAATGAGCAGTTCTTC.

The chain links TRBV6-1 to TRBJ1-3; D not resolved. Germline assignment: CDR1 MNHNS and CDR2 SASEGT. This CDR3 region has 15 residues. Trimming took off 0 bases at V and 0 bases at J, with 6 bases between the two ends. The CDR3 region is CASSEARVSGNTIYF. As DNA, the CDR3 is TGTGCCAGCAGTGAAGCTCGGGTCTCTGGAAACACCATATATTTT.

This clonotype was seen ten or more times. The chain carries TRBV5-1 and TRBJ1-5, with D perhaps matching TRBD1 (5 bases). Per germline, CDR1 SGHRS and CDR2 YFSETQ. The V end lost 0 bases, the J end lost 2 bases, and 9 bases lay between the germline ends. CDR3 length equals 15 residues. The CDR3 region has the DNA TGCGCCAGCAGCTTGGCGGGGGATGGCAATCAGCCCCAGCATTTT. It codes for CASSLAGDGNQPQHF.

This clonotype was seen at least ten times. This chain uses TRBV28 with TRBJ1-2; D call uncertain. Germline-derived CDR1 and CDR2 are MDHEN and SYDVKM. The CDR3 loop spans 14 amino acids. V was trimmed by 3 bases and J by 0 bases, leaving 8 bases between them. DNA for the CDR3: TGTGCCAGCAGTTTCGCCGATTCTAACTATGGCTACACCTTC. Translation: CASSFADSNYGYTF.

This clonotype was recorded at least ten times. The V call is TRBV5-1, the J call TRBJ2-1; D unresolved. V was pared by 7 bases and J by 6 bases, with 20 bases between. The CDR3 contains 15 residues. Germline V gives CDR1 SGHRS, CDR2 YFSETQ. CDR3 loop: CASGVRTSTSNEQFF. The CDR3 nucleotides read TGCGCCAGCGGGGTCCGGACCTCGACATCCAATGAGCAGTTCTTC.

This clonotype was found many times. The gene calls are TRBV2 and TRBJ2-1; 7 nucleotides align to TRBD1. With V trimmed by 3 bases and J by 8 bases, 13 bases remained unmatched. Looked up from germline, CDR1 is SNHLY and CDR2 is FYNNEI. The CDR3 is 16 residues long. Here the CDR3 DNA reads TGTGCCAGCAGTGACGAAGGCCGGACAGGTGGCGATGAGCAGTTCTTC. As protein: CASSDEGRTGGDEQFF.

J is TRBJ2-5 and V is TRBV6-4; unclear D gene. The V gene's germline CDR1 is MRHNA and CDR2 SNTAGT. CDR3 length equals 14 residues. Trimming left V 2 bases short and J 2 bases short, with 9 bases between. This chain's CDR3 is CASSDGPLQETQYF. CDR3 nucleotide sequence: TGTGCCAGCAGTGACGGGCCATTACAAGAGACCCAGTACTTC.

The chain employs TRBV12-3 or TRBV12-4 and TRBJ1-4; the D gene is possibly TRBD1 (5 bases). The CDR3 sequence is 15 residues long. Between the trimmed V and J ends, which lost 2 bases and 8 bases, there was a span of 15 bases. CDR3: CASSLSAGWGEKLFF. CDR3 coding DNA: TGTGCCAGCAGTTTATCGGCAGGCTGGGGGGAAAAACTGTTTTTT.

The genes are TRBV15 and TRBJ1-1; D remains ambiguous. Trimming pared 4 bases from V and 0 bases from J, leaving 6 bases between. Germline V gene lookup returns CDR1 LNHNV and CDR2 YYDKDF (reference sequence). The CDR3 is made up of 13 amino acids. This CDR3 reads CATSIALNTEAFF. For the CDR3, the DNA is TGTGCCACCAGCATAGCCCTGAACACTGAAGCTTTCTTT.